The clone carrying this T cell receptor beta chain was picked up a small number of times. No antigen is known for it. This record belongs to a study of T-cell memory formation after mild COVID-19. Study-level results: Pre-infection memory harbored some responding clones, suggesting cross-reactive memory joined. A second wave expanding day 15 to 37 was CD4+-biased; contracting clones were balanced.

TCRdb used MiXCR to reprocess the 5' RACE reads, holding one entry per CDR3 protein. The table lists around 200,000 distinct CDR3 sequences, about 21% of them singletons, with 23% in the top ten. Germline V gene data show CDR1 as MGHRA and CDR2 as YSYEKL. V lost 4 bases to trimming and J lost 5 bases, with 12 bases between them. The CDR3 consists of 14 residues. Input material: PBMCs or a T cell subset sorted from them (not recorded which). The sequence came from an adult woman who had mild COVID-19 (a few samples of this study predate the infection). Cell type and time point are not known. V is TRBV4-1 and J is TRBJ2-4; D not resolved. The CDR3 coding sequence is TGCGCCAGCAGCCCCCCGGGCGGAGAAAACATTCAGTACTTC. Encoded protein: CASSPPGGENIQYF.